One and the same sample provided the 12 T cell receptor beta chains below, sequenced in a study of blood T cells in healthy people across ages (dated by TCRdb to the mid-2010s). Libraries were built with 5' RACE. The sequencer was an Illumina HiSeq 2500. A second 7 to 11 cycle PCR used a sample-barcoded 5' primer and a J-beta primer mix. The public sequencing data were trimmed at Q25 with fastp and processed into clonotypes with MiXCR by TCRdb, which kept only in-frame beta chains. All rows with the same CDR3 protein become a single entry with the most common DNA and genes. Recorded for this sample are about 1 million distinct CDR3 sequences; approximately 25% of them occurred a single time. The ten most abundant clones make up 0.65% to 0.75% of the sample. The same sample was also used in a study of T cells of mothers and their children.

Sequenced input: blood. The receptors shown here come from a girl aged 2-10 years in good health.

The chain links TRBV14 to TRBJ2-7, with D possibly being TRBD2 (5 bases). Germline V gene lookup returns CDR1 SGHDN and CDR2 FVKESK. The CDR3 consists of 12 residues. Trimming took 1 base from V and 9 from J, leaving 10 bases between them. The CDR3 DNA is TGTGCCAGCAGCCAAGGGGAGACCTGGCAGTACTTC. Translating gives CASSQGETWQYF.

The rearrangement uses TRBV9 and TRBJ2-7; 11 bases line up with TRBD2. The CDR3 loop spans 17 amino acids. Germline CDR1 reads SGDLS; CDR2 reads YYNGEE. With V trimmed by 4 bases and J by 4 bases, 13 bases remained unmatched. CDR3 sequence reads: CASSPRGETSGTYEQYF. The DNA for the CDR3 is TGTGCCAGCAGCCCGAGGGGGGAGACTAGCGGGACTTACGAGCAGTACTTC.

The gene calls are TRBV2 and TRBJ2-5, with a possible D match to TRBD1 (5 bases). The J call may be mistaken, given a closer DNA end match to TRBJ2-7. CDR3 length: 13 amino acids. Germline CDR1 and CDR2: SNHLY and FYNNEI. CDR3 sequence reads: CASIPPGSYEQYF. As DNA, the CDR3 is TGTGCCAGCATACCCCCAGGGTCCTACGAGCAGTACTTC.

This clonotype was detected only a few times. CDR3 amino acids: CASRDSSSYNSPLHF. CDR3 DNA sequence: TGTGCCAGCAGGGACTCCAGCTCCTATAATTCACCCCTCCACTTT. J is TRBJ1-6 and V is TRBV27; D is uncertain. Trimming stripped 6 bases from V and 0 bases from J, with 9 bases between. Germline V gives CDR1 MNHEY, CDR2 SMNVEV (reference sequence). The CDR3 covers 15 residues.

CDR3: CASSEEGGQYNEQFF. The CDR3 region has the DNA TGTGCCAGCAGTGAAGAGGGGGGGCAATACAATGAGCAGTTCTTC. This sequence joins TRBV2 and TRBJ2-5; D is perhaps TRBD2 (7 bases). TRBJ2-1 explains the end of the DNA better; the J call may be wrong. There are 15 residues in the CDR3. Per the germline V gene, CDR1 is SNHLY and CDR2 is FYNNEI.

This clonotype came up a few times. The genes are TRBV5-6 and TRBJ2-1; D is possibly TRBD1 (5 bases). The CDR3 spans 12 residues. V was clipped by 4 bases and J by 9 bases, with 11 bases between them. Germline V gene data show CDR1 as SGHDT and CDR2 as YYEEEE. CDR3 loop: CASSLTAPEQFF. Written as DNA, the CDR3 is TGTGCCAGCAGCCTGACAGCTCCTGAGCAGTTCTTC.

The genes are TRBV6-5 and TRBJ2-3; D is uncertain. Germline V gene data show CDR1 as MNHEY and CDR2 as SVGAGI. V lost 5 bases and J 4 bases, leaving 10 bases between the germline ends. The CDR3 sequence is 13 residues long. In DNA form, the CDR3 reads TGTGCCAGCAGTCCCCCTCCGGCAGATACGCAGTATTTT. This encodes CASSPPPADTQYF.

The rearrangement uses TRBV20-1 and TRBJ2-7; 8 nucleotides match TRBD1. The CDR3 sequence is 13 residues long. Losses at the gene ends were 5 bases for V and 0 bases for J; bases not matched to a gene: 3. The germline V gene encodes CDR1 DFQATT and CDR2 SNEGSKA (reference sequence). This CDR3 is CSAQGASSYEQYF. In nucleotides, the CDR3 is TGCAGTGCTCAGGGGGCTAGCTCCTACGAGCAGTACTTC.

This chain joins TRBV12-3 or TRBV12-4 and TRBJ2-1, with 7 bases fitting TRBD1. CDR3 length equals 14 residues. With V trimmed by 4 bases and J by 8 bases, 8 bases remained unmatched. CDR3 region: CASSYPDRVDEQFF. In DNA, the CDR3 is TGTGCCAGCAGTTACCCAGACAGGGTGGATGAGCAGTTCTTC.

There are a few counts of this clonotype. The CDR3 DNA reads TGTGCCAGCAGGGGAAGACAGGGTGGGCAGCCCCAGCATTTT. It yields the protein CASRGRQGGQPQHF. The J gene is TRBJ1-5, the V gene TRBV6-6; 7 nucleotides agree with TRBD1. Trimming at V came to 6 bases and at J to 7 bases, leaving 9 bases not matched to a gene. Per the germline V gene, CDR1 is MNHNY and CDR2 is SVGAGI (reference sequence). This CDR3 region has 14 residues.

The sample holds a few counts of this clonotype. CDR3 in DNA: TGTGCCAGCGGCGTAGCGGTGAGCTCCTACGAGCAGTACTTC. It codes for CASGVAVSSYEQYF. J is TRBJ2-7 and V is TRBV3-1; a weak D match, TRBD2 (6 bases). Germline V gene data show CDR1 as LGHDT and CDR2 as YNNKEL (reference sequence). The CDR3 runs 14 residues. V was cut by 8 bases and J by 0 bases, with 14 bases left in between.

V usage is TRBV24-1 and J usage is TRBJ2-1; 7 nucleotides line up with TRBD2. V shed 0 bases and J 5 bases; nucleotides not matched to a gene: 9. CDR1 and CDR2 (germline): KGHDR, SFDVKD. The CDR3 runs 17 residues. The CDR3 region is CATSDLPSGATDNEQFF. CDR3 DNA sequence: TGTGCCACCAGTGATTTGCCCAGCGGGGCCACCGACAATGAGCAGTTCTTC.